A selection of T cell receptor beta chains follows, all from one sample in a study of blood T cell repertoires in COVID-19. The assay was immunoSEQ multiplex PCR, and TCRdb's table has in-frame clones only and misses some. The top ten clones hold roughly 15% of a sample with roughly 31,000 clones, 80% to 90% of them seen once. Sequencing was carried out using peripheral blood. The receptor source for this set is an elderly man with acute or convalescent COVID-19. CDR3s include the opening cysteine and the closing phenylalanine or tryptophan. D genes are given only for firm matches. Not every row has a clone size; where given, it reads once, few, many or a size class.

>.|.|TRBJ2-3|TRBV2
TGTGCCAGCAGTGCCCCGGGGCAGGGGATCGCAGATACGCAGTATTTT
CASSAPGQGIADTQYF
>.|TRBD1|TRBJ1-4|TRBV29-1
TGCAGCGGGCGCGGGACAGGGGTTAATGAAAAACTGTTTTTT
CSGRGTGVNEKLFF
>.|.|TRBJ2-3|TRBV6-5
TGTGCCAGCGTGGCCGGGAGCACAGATACGCAGTATTTT
CASVAGSTDTQYF
>.|.|TRBJ2-5|TRBV5-4
TGTGCCAGCAAGGAGTCGGAGACCCAGTACTTC
CASKESETQYF
>few|.|TRBJ2-7|TRBV27
TGTGCCAGCAGAGGGGGGGGCCGGGACGGCTTCTACGAGCAGTACTTC
CASRGGGRDGFYEQYF
>.|TRBD1|TRBJ2-4|TRBV19
TGTGCCAGTAGTCGGGACAGGGATGCAGACATTCAGTACTTC
CASSRDRDADIQYF
>.|.|TRBJ1-1|TRBV3-1/TRBV3-2
TGTGCCAGCAGCCAAGATCTAGGCGAAGCTTTCTTT
CASSQDLGEAFF
>.|.|TRBJ2-7|TRBV11-3
TGTGCCAGCAGCTTGAGAGGGGGGGACTACGAGCAGTACTTC
CASSLRGGDYEQYF
>once|TRBD2|TRBJ2-1|TRBV6-2/TRBV6-3
TGTGCCAGCAGTTTAGCGGGGGGGCAGAACAATGAGCAGTTCTTC
CASSLAGGQNNEQFF
>.|.|TRBJ2-7|TRBV10-2
TGCGCCAGCAGAAAGGACAGCTACGAGCAGTACTTC
CASRKDSYEQYF
>.|TRBD1|TRBJ1-2|TRBV20-1
TGCAGTGCCCTCGACAGGGGTGGCTACACCTTC
CSALDRGGYTF
>.|.|TRBJ1-2|TRBV6-2/TRBV6-3
TGTGCCAGCAGTTACGAGACGACTGGAATGGGTGGCTACACCTTC
CASSYETTGMGGYTF
>.|.|TRBJ1-5|TRBV19
TGTGCCAGTAGTATATCGGGGTGGCCGGCTAATAGCAATCAGCCCCAGCATTTT
CASSISGWPANSNQPQHF
>.|.|TRBJ1-6|TRBV3-1/TRBV3-2
TGTGCCAGCAGTCGAGAGGCTATTAATTCACCCCTCCACTTT
CASSREAINSPLHF
>.|.|TRBJ2-3|TRBV9
TGTGCCAGCAGCGTAGGGTTGCGGGGAGATACGCAGTATTTT
CASSVGLRGDTQYF
>.|.|TRBJ1-2|TRBV2
TGTGCCAGCAGTGAGAACGGCGGGGGTTACAGCTATGGCTACACCTTC
CASSENGGGYSYGYTF
>.|.|TRBJ2-7|TRBV21-1
TGTGCCAGCAGCCCGCGGGACAGGTACTCCTACGAGCAGTACTTC
CASSPRDRYSYEQYF
>.|.|TRBJ2-7|TRBV30
TGTGCCTGGAGTGTGATGGGGGGACTCGTCTACGAGCAGTACTTC
CAWSVMGGLVYEQYF
>.|TRBD1|TRBJ1-3|TRBV25-1
TGTGCCAGCAGTGACGGACAGGGGGCTGGAAACACCATATATTTT
CASSDGQGAGNTIYF
>.|.|TRBJ2-5|TRBV6-1
TGTGCCAGCAGTGAAAGTAGCTTTTACTTGGAGACCCAGTACTTC
CASSESSFYLETQYF
>.|TRBD2|TRBJ2-1|TRBV2
TGTGCCAGCAGTGTGGTAGCGGGGGGCCTAAATGAGCAGTTCTTC
CASSVVAGGLNEQFF
>.|.|TRBJ2-5|TRBV21-1
TGTGCCAGCAGCAAAGTGGGCAGGGGAGGGGTGACCGCAAGACCGGGAGGAACCGGGGAGACCCAGTACTTC
CASSKVGRGGVTARPGGTGETQYF
>.|.|TRBJ1-6|TRBV12-3/TRBV12-4
TGTGCCAGCAGTCTCGTTAATTCACCCCTCCACTTT
CASSLVNSPLHF
>.|.|TRBJ1-2|TRBV29-1
TGCAGCGTTGACCCCCTCCGAGGCGGCGGCTACACCTTC
CSVDPLRGGGYTF
>.|TRBD1|TRBJ1-3|TRBV6-5
TGTGCCAGCAGGGCACCAGGGGGCGGAAACACCATATATTTT
CASRAPGGGNTIYF
>once|TRBD1|TRBJ2-7|TRBV6-5
TGTGCCAGCAGTCTTTCAGGGGGTTCCTACGAGCAGTACTTC
CASSLSGGSYEQYF
>.|TRBD1|TRBJ1-5|TRBV18
TGTGCCAGCTCACCCGGGACAGCTAGCAATCAGCCCCAGCATTTT
CASSPGTASNQPQHF
>.|TRBD1|TRBJ1-1|TRBV29-1
TGCAGCGTTAAACGGACAGGGGGCTTTGAAGCTTTCTTT
CSVKRTGGFEAFF
>.|TRBD1|TRBJ1-1|TRBV12-3/TRBV12-4
TGTGCCACCGATACAGGGGAGAACACTGAAGCTTTCTTT
CATDTGENTEAFF
>few|TRBD1|TRBJ1-4|TRBV28
TGTGCCAGCAGGGGACAGGGGGCCGGAGAAAAACTGTTTTTT
CASRGQGAGEKLFF
>.|.|TRBJ1-1|TRBV7-9
TGTGCCAGCAGCTTAGTGGTGAGCATGAACACTGAAGCTTTCTTT
CASSLVVSMNTEAFF
>once|TRBD2|TRBJ2-3|TRBV18
TGTGCCAGCTCACCCCGGACTAGCGGACACACAGATACGCAGTATTTT
CASSPRTSGHTDTQYF
>once|.|TRBJ2-5|TRBV12-3/TRBV12-4
TGTGCCAGCAGTCCTCGGACTCTAGAGACCCAGTACTTC
CASSPRTLETQYF
>.|.|TRBJ2-7|TRBV20-1
TGCAGTGCTAGGCGGGACTACGAGCAGTACTTC
CSARRDYEQYF
>.|.|TRBJ2-3|TRBV5-1
TGCGCCAGCAGCTTTCTGTCCGGCACAGATACGCAGTATTTT
CASSFLSGTDTQYF
>.|.|TRBJ1-4|TRBV19
TGTGCCAGTAGTATACAGGTAGATGAAAAACTGTTTTTT
CASSIQVDEKLFF